Each of the 13 T cell receptor beta chains below was sequenced from the same sample in a study of early T cells in non-severe SARS-CoV-2 infection. TCRdb called the 5' RACE reads again in MiXCR, with one record for every CDR3 protein. Of roughly 80,000 distinct CDR3 sequences listed, approximately 11% are singletons. Material: whole blood, obtained at baseline. These receptors all come from an adult who was a healthcare worker with PCR-confirmed SARS-CoV-2 infection or an uninfected control (not recorded which).

The sample holds many counts of this clonotype. The chain uses TRBV6-5 and TRBJ2-7; unclear D gene. CDR1 MNHEY and CDR2 SVGAGI come from the germline V gene. This CDR3 contains 14 residues. V dropped 5 bases and J dropped 2 bases, with 13 bases sitting between them. CDR3 nucleotide sequence: TGTGCCAGCAGTGGAAACCGGTTGGCCTACGAGCAGTACTTC. Protein product: CASSGNRLAYEQYF.

This clonotype showed up just a few times. Mismatch with germline at one junction end may stem from a read error. The rearrangement uses TRBV9 and TRBJ1-3, with 7 bases that match TRBD1. The CDR3 is 11 amino acids. Germline lookup yields CDR1 SGDLS and CDR2 YYNGEE. The CDR3 nucleotides are TGTGCCAGCAGCAGCCCGACAGGGTGGGATTTT. Protein product: CASSSPTGWDF.

The rearrangement links TRBV5-5 to TRBJ1-2; 8 bases match TRBD1. Per germline, CDR1 SGHKS and CDR2 YYEKEE (reference sequence). The CDR3 length is 15 residues. V was clipped by 3 bases and J by 5 bases; unmatched bases: 9. CDR3 sequence (DNA): TGTGCCAGCAGCTGGGACAGGAGATCAGGGTATGGCTACACCTTC. Protein sequence: CASSWDRRSGYGYTF.

The chain couples TRBV12-3 or TRBV12-4 to TRBJ1-3; TRBD1 is a possible D gene (5 bases). This CDR3 spans 14 amino acids. V lost 3 bases and J 3 bases, leaving 9 bases between the germline ends. CDR3: CASSLGELGNTIYF. For the CDR3, the DNA is TGTGCCAGCAGTTTGGGGGAACTTGGAAACACCATATATTTT.

In its sample, this clonotype was seen a few times. The V and J genes are TRBV18 and TRBJ1-3, with 8 nucleotides matching TRBD1. CDR1 and CDR2 from the germline V gene are KGHSH and LQKENI. This CDR3 is 15 amino acids long. V was pared by 3 bases and J by 3 bases, with 4 bases of the junction left unmatched. Here the CDR3 DNA reads TGTGCCAGCTCACCCCTGACAGGGGTTGGAAACACCATATATTTT. Protein: CASSPLTGVGNTIYF. Full variable domain (remainder filled in from reference TRBV18 and TRBJ1-3): NAGVMQNPRHLVRRRGQEARLRCSPMKGHSHVYWYRQLPEEGLKFMVYLQKENIIDESGMPKERFSAEFPKEGPSILRIQQVVRGDSAAYFCASSPLTGVGNTIYFGEGSWLTVV.

This clonotype was seen only a few times. The CDR3 loop is CSAPTGVDLHYTF. The CDR3 DNA reads as TGCAGTGCTCCAACTGGGGTAGACCTCCACTACACCTTC. The rearrangement joins TRBV20-1 to TRBJ1-2; D is undetermined. The germline V gene encodes CDR1 DFQATT and CDR2 SNEGSKA (reference sequence). This CDR3 is 13 amino acids long. V lost 5 bases and J 10 bases, leaving 20 bases between the germline ends.

At least ten counts were recorded for this clonotype. The V call is TRBV7-8, the J call TRBJ1-6, with a weak D call TRBD1 (5 bases). This CDR3 spans 15 amino acids. From germline, CDR1 is SGHVS and CDR2 FQNEAQ. The V gene lost 6 bases and the J gene lost 4 bases, with 13 bases spanning the gap. The CDR3 DNA sequence: TGTGCCAGCAGTACCGACGGGACTTATAATTCACCCCTCCACTTT. Translating it yields CASSTDGTYNSPLHF.

V and J are TRBV6-5 and TRBJ1-1; D gene uncertain. The CDR3 loop spans 11 amino acids. Trimming took 6 bases from V and 11 from J, leaving 13 bases between them. Germline assignment: CDR1 MNHEY and CDR2 SVGAGI. The CDR3 region has the DNA TGTGCCAGCAGCTTCCACGGGGAGGCTTTCTTT. It yields the protein CASSFHGEAFF.

This clonotype came up a few times. The chain couples TRBV2 to TRBJ2-3, with 13 bases matching TRBD2. Germline V CDR1 and CDR2: SNHLY, FYNNEI. J lost 2 bases, V lost 8 bases, and 7 bases had no gene match. This CDR3 has 16 amino acids. CDR3 sequence (DNA): TGTGCCAGCGGGGGACTAGCGGGGACCTTCACAGATACGCAGTATTTT. It yields the protein CASGGLAGTFTDTQYF.

This clonotype has at least ten counts. The J gene is TRBJ1-1, the V gene TRBV7-8; D gene unclear. The V end was cut by 1 base, the J end by 4 bases, with 7 bases between. The germline V gene has CDR1 SGHVS and CDR2 FQNEAQ. This CDR3 comprises 13 residues. For the CDR3, the DNA is TGTGCCAGCAGCTTAGGACGGCTCACTGAAGCTTTCTTT. Translated, it gives CASSLGRLTEAFF.

This clonotype has a count of ten or more. The chain employs TRBV7-2 and TRBJ1-1, with D possibly matching TRBD1 (5 bases). The CDR3 loop spans 14 amino acids. Germline V gives CDR1 SGHTA, CDR2 FQGNSA. V lost 1 base, J lost 5 bases, and 11 bases lay in between. DNA for the CDR3: TGTGCCAGCAGCTTAGTCTCAGGGAATACTGAAGCTTTCTTT. It encodes CASSLVSGNTEAFF.

This clonotype was seen a handful of times. This chain uses TRBV27 with TRBJ2-1; 9 bases fit TRBD1. The CDR3 has 15 amino acids. Looked up from germline, CDR1 is MNHEY and CDR2 is SMNVEV (reference sequence). J was trimmed by 3 bases and V by 4 bases; bases with no gene match: 4. DNA of the CDR3: TGTGCCAGCAGTTACTCGGACAGGGGCTACAATGAGCAGTTCTTC. The encoded protein is CASSYSDRGYNEQFF.

This clonotype was observed at least ten times. V and J are TRBV20-1 and TRBJ2-5; TRBD1 is a possible D gene (6 bases). The length of the CDR3 is 13 residues. Germline-derived CDR1 and CDR2 are DFQATT and SNEGSKA (reference sequence). Trimming pared 3 bases from V and 4 bases from J, leaving 12 bases between. The CDR3 DNA follows: TGCAGTGCTAGGTACAGGGTGGTAGAGACCCAGTACTTC. Residues: CSARYRVVETQYF.